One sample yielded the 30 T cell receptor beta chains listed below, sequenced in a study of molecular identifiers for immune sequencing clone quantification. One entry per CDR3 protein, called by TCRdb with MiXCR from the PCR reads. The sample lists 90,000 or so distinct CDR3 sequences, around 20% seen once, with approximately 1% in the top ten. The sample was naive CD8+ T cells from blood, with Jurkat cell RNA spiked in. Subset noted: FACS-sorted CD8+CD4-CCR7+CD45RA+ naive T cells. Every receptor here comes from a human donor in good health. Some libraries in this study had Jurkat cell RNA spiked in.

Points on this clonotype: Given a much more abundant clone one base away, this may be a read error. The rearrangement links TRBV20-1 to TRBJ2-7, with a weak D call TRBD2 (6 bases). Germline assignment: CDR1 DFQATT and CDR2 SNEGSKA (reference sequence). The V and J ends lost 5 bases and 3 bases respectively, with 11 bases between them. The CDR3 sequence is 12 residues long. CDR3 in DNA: TGCAGTGCTGGCGGGGTCAGCTACGAGCAGTACTTC. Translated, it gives CSAGGVSYEQYF.

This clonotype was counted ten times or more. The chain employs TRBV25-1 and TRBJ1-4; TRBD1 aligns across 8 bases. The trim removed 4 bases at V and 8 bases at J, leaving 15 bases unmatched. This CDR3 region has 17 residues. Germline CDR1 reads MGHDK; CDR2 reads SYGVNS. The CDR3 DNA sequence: TGTGCCAGCAGTGGGTCCGGCACGGACAGGGTGTGGGAAAAACTGTTTTTT. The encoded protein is CASSGSGTDRVWEKLFF. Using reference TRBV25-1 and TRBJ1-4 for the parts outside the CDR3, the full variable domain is EADIYQTPRYLVIGTGKKITLECSQTMGHDKMYWYQQDPGMELHLIHYSYGVNSTEKGDLSSESTVSRIRTEHFPLTLESARPSHTSQYLCASSGSGTDRVWEKLFFGSGTQLSVL.

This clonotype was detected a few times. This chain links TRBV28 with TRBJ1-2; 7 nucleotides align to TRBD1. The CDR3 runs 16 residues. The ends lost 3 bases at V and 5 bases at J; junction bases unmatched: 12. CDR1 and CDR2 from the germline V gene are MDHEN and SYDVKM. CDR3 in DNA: TGTGCCAGCAGTTTTTCCCGGGACAGAGTTATTTATGGCTACACCTTC. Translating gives CASSFSRDRVIYGYTF.

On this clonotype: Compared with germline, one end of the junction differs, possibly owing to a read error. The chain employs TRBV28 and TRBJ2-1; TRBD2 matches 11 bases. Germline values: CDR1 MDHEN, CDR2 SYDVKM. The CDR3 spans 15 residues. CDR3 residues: CVSSQGLADYNEQFF. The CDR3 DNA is TGTGTCAGCAGTCAGGGACTAGCGGACTACAATGAGCAGTTCTTC. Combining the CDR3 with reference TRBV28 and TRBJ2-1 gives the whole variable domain DVKVTQSSRYLVKRTGEKVFLECVQDMDHENMFWYRQDPGLGLRLIYFSYDVKMKEKGDIPEGYSVSREKKERFSLILESASTNQTSMYLCVSSQGLADYNEQFFGPGTRLTVL.

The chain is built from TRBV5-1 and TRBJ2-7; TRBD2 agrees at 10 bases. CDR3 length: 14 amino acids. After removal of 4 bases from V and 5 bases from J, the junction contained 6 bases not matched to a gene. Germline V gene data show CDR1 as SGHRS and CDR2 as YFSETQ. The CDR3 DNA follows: TGCGCCAGCAGCATGGCGGGACTAGCGAACGAGCAGTACTTC. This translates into CASSMAGLANEQYF.

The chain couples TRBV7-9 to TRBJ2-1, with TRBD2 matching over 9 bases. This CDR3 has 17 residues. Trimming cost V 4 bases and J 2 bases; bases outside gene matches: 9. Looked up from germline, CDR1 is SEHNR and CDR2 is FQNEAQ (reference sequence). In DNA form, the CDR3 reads TGTGCCAGCAGCTATACCTTAGCGGGAGTTACCTACAATGAGCAGTTCTTC. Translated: CASSYTLAGVTYNEQFF.

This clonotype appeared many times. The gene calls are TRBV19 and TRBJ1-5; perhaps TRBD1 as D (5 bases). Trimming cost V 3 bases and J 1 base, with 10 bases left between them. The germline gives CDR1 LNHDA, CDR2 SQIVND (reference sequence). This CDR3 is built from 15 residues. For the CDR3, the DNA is TGTGCCAGTAGTATGGGGGGTCGGAGCAATCAGCCCCAGCATTTT. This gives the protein CASSMGGRSNQPQHF.

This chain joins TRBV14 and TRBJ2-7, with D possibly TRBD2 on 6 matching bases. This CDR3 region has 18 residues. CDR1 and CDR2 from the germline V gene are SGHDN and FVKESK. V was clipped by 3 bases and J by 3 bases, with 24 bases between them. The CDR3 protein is CASSQSGLRDGYFYEQYF. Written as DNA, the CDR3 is TGTGCCAGCAGCCAGTCGGGGTTGCGGGACGGATATTTCTACGAGCAGTACTTC.

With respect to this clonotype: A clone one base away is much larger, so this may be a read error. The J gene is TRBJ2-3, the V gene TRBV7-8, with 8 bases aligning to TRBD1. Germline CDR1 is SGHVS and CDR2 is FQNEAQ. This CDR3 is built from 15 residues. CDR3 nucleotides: TGTGCCAGCAGCTTGGAGCAGGGGGCGGCAGATATGCAGTATTTT. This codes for CASSLEQGAADMQYF.

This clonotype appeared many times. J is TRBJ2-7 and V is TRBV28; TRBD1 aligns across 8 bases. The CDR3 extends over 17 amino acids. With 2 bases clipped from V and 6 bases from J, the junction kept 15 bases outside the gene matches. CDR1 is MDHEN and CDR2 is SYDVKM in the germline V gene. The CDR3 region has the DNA TGTGCCAGCAGTTTAAGGGCAGGGGGCTCCCCAACGCTCGAGCAGTACTTC. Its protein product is CASSLRAGGSPTLEQYF. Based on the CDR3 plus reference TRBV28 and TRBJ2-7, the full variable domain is DVKVTQSSRYLVKRTGEKVFLECVQDMDHENMFWYRQDPGLGLRLIYFSYDVKMKEKGDIPEGYSVSREKKERFSLILESASTNQTSMYLCASSLRAGGSPTLEQYFGPGTRLTVT.

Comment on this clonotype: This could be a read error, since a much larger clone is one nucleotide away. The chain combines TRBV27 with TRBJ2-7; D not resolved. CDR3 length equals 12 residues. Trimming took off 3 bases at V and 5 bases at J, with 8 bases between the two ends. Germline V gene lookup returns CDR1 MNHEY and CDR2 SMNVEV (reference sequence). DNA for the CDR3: TGTGCCAGCAGTTTGCTGGACGACGAGCAGTACTTC. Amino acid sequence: CASSLLDDEQYF.

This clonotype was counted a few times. DNA of the CDR3: TGCAGTGCTAGAGATAACAGGGACTACCTCCCCTACGAGCAGTACTTC. Its protein product is CSARDNRDYLPYEQYF. V gene TRBV20-1 combines with J gene TRBJ2-7; a weak D match, TRBD2 (7 bases). The V end was cut by 0 bases, the J end by 2 bases, with 17 bases between. Germline values: CDR1 DFQATT, CDR2 SNEGSKA (reference sequence). This CDR3 is built from 16 residues.

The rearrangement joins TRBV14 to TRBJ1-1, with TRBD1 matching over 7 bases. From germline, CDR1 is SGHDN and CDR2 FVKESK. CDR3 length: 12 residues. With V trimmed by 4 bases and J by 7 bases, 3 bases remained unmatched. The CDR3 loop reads CASSPQGNEAFF. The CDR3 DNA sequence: TGTGCCAGCAGCCCACAGGGGAATGAAGCTTTCTTT.

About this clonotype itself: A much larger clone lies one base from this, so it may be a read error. CDR3 nucleotides: TGTGCCAGCAGTAAAGGGGTCTACGAGCAGTACTTC. Translating gives CASSKGVYEQYF. The chain recombines TRBV2 with TRBJ2-7; a possible D gene is TRBD1 (5 bases). Trimming took off 5 bases at V and 3 bases at J, with 8 bases between the two ends. CDR3 length: 12 residues. CDR1 and CDR2 (germline): SNHLY, FYNNEI.

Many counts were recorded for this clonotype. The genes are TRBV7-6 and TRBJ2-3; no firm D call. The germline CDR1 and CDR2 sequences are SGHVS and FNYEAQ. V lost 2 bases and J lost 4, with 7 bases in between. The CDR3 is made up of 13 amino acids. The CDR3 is CASSLSESDTQYF. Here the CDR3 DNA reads TGTGCCAGCAGCTTATCCGAGTCAGATACGCAGTATTTT.

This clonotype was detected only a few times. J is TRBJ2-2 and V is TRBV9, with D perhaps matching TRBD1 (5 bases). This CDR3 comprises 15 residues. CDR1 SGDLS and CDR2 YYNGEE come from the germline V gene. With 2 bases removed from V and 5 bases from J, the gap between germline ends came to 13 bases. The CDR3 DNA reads TGTGCCAGCAGCGTCCAGGGTACGATTACCGGGGAGCTGTTTTTT. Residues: CASSVQGTITGELFF.

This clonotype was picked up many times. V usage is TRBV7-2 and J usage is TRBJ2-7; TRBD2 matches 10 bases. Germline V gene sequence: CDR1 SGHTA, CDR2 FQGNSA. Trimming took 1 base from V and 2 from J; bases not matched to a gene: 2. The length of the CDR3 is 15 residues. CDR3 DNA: TGTGCCAGCAGCTTAGTACTAGCGGGGACCTACGAGCAGTACTTC. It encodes CASSLVLAGTYEQYF.

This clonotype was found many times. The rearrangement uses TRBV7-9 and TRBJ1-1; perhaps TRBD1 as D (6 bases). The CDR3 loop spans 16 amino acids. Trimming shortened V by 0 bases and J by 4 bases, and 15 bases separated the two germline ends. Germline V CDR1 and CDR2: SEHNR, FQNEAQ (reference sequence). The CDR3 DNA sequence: TGTGCCAGCAGCTTAGCGGGGGGGGGCGGTGTCACTGAAGCTTTCTTT. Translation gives CASSLAGGGGVTEAFF.

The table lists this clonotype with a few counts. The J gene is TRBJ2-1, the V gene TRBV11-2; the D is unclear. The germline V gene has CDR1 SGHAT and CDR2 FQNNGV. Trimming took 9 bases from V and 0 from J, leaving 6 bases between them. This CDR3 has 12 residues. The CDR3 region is CASKSSYNEQFF. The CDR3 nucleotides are TGTGCCAGTAAGTCCTCCTACAATGAGCAGTTCTTC.

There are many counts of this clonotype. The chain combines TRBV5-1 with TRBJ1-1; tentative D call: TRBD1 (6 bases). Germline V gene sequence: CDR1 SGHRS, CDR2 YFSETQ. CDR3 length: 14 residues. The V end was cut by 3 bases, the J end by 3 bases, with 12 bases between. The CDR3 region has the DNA TGCGCCAGCAGCTCCCACAGGGAGGACACTGAAGCTTTCTTT. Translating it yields CASSSHREDTEAFF.

CDR3 loop: CASSRTGNTIYF. The CDR3 DNA reads as TGTGCCAGCAGCCGAACAGGAAACACCATATATTTT. The chain employs TRBV7-2 and TRBJ1-3, with no clear D. Germline V CDR1 and CDR2: SGHTA, FQGNSA. The CDR3 length is 12 residues. Trimming took off 5 bases at V and 4 bases at J, with 6 bases between the two ends.

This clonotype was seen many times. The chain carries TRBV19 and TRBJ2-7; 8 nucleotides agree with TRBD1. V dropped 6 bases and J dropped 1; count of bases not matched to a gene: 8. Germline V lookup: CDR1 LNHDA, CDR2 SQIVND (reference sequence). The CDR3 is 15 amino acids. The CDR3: CASSPGTGLSYEQYF. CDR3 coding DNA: TGTGCCAGTAGCCCCGGGACAGGACTTTCCTACGAGCAGTACTTC.

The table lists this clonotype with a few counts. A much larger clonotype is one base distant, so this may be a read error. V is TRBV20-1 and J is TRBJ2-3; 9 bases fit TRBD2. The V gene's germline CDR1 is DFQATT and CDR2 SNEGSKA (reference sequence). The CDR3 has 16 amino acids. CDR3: CSARDPAGGPTDAQYF. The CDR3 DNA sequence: TGCAGTGCTAGAGATCCAGCGGGGGGCCCCACAGATGCGCAGTATTTT.

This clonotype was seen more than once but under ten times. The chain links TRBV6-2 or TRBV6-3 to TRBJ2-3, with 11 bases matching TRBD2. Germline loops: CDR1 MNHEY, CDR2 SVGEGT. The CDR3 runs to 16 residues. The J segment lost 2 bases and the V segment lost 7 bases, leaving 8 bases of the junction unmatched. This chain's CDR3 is CASTYRTSGFTDTQYF. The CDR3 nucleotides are TGTGCCAGCACCTACCGGACTAGCGGGTTCACAGATACGCAGTATTTT.

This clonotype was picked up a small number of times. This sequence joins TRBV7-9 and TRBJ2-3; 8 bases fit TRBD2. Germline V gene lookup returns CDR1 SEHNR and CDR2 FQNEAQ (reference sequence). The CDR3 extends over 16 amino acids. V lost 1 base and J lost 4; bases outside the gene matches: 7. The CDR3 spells CASSLVSGSLADTQYF. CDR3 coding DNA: TGTGCCAGCAGCTTAGTAAGCGGGAGTCTTGCAGATACGCAGTATTTT.

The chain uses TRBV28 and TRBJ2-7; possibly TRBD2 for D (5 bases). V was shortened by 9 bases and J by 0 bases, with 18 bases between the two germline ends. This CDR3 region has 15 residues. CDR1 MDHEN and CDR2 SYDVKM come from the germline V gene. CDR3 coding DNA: TGTGCCAGTTTAAGACTAAGCGACGCCTCCTACGAGCAGTACTTC. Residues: CASLRLSDASYEQYF.

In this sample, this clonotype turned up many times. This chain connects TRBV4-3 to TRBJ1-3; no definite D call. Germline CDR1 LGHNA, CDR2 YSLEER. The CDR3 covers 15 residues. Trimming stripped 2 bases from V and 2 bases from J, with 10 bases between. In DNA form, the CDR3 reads TGCGCCAGCAGCCAAACGACGGATCCTGGAAACACCATATATTTT. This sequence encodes CASSQTTDPGNTIYF.

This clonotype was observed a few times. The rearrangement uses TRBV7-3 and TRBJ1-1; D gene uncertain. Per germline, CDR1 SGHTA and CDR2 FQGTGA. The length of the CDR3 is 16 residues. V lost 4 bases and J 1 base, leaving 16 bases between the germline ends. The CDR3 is CASSYKLRRQNTEAFF. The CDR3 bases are TGTGCCAGCAGCTACAAACTAAGACGGCAGAACACTGAAGCTTTCTTT. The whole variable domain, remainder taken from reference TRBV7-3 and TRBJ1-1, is GAGVSQTPSNKVTEKGKYVELRCDPISGHTALYWYRQSLGQGPEFLIYFQGTGAADDSGLPNDRFFAVRPEGSVSTLKIQRTERGDSAVYLCASSYKLRRQNTEAFFGQGTRLTVV.

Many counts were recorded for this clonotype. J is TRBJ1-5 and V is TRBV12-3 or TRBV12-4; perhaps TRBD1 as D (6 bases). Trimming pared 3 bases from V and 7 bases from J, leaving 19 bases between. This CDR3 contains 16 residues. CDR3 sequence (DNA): TGTGCCAGCAGTTTGAGCGGCAGGGGAGAGGGCCAGCCCCAGCATTTT. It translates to CASSLSGRGEGQPQHF.

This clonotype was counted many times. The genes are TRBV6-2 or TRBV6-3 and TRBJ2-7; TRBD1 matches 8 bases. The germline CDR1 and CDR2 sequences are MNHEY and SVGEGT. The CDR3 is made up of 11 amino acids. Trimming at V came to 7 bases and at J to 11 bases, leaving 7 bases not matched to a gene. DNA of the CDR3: TGTGCCAGCAACCAACAGGGGGTTGAGTACTTC. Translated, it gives CASNQQGVEYF.